The 26 T cell receptor beta chains in this list originate from one sample, sequenced in a study of shared T cell receptors in the human thymus. The protocol was immunoSEQ multiplex PCR, while the TCRdb copy is restricted to in-frame clones and leaves out a portion. The sample lists hundreds of thousands of clones, around 89% occurring once. The sample was also linked to a second study, of human thymus T cells.

Sequencing was performed on thymocytes. These receptors all come from a boy in the first two years of life with a congenital heart defect.

V and J are TRBV28 and TRBJ2-7; tentative D call: TRBD1 (5 bases). Germline values: CDR1 MDHEN, CDR2 SYDVKM. V was cut by 3 bases and J by 6 bases, with 9 bases left in between. The CDR3 has 12 amino acids. Here the CDR3 reads CASSFQGGEQYF. The DNA of the CDR3 is TGTGCCAGCAGTTTCCAGGGTGGCGAGCAGTACTTC.

The rearrangement joins TRBV5-4 to TRBJ2-7; 13 bases match TRBD2. V gave up 5 bases and J gave up 5 bases; unmatched junction bases: 16. Germline V gives CDR1 SGHNT, CDR2 YYREEE (reference sequence). The length of the CDR3 is 18 residues. In nucleotides, the CDR3 is TGTGCCAGCAGGCTGGGACTAGCGGGACCTGAATCCCCTAACGAGCAGTACTTC. This sequence encodes CASRLGLAGPESPNEQYF.

This clone was counted a single time. The chain's CDR3 is CASSCGRGETQYF. CDR3 in DNA: TGTGCCAGCAGTTGTGGAAGGGGAGAGACCCAGTACTTC. The J gene is TRBJ2-5, the V gene TRBV6-5; tentatively, D is TRBD1 (5 bases). This CDR3 spans 13 amino acids. The ends were cut back, 4 bases at V and 4 bases at J, with 10 bases in the middle. Germline-derived CDR1 and CDR2 are MNHEY and SVGAGI.

V usage is TRBV4-3 and J usage is TRBJ1-1, with TRBD1 matching over 8 bases. This CDR3 region has 17 residues. After removal of 1 base from V and 3 bases from J, the junction contained 10 bases not matched to a gene. Germline CDR1 reads LGHNA; CDR2 reads YSLEER. CDR3 bases: TGCGCCAGCAGCCAAGTGATCCGGGAACAGGGGGACACTGAAGCTTTCTTT. It yields the protein CASSQVIREQGDTEAFF.

V usage is TRBV21-1 and J usage is TRBJ1-5. TRBV21-1 is an annotated pseudogene. This CDR3 region has 17 residues. CDR3 sequence reads: CASSGGADTVEDQPQHF. The CDR3 DNA reads TGTGCCAGCTCCGGGGGGGCAGACACCGTGGAGGATCAGCCCCAGCATTTT.

The chain carries TRBV25-1 and TRBJ1-6, with D perhaps matching TRBD1 (5 bases). The germline V and J ends were trimmed by 2 bases and 5 bases, with 13 bases remaining between them. The germline CDR1 and CDR2 sequences are MGHDK and SYGVNS. The CDR3 extends over 16 amino acids. CDR3 DNA: TGTGCCAGCAGTGAACATGGGGGGGACCATAATTCACCCCTCCACTTT. Amino acids: CASSEHGGDHNSPLHF.

This clone was counted a single time. The chain links TRBV21-1 to TRBJ2-5; TRBD2 is the table's D call, not checked against the DNA. TRBV21-1 corresponds to a pseudogene. This CDR3 spans 10 amino acids. The CDR3 here is CAIVQETQYF. The DNA of the CDR3 is TGTGCCATCGTACAAGAGACCCAGTACTTC.

This chain uses TRBV28 with TRBJ1-5; weak D call: TRBD1 (5 bases). Per germline, CDR1 MDHEN and CDR2 SYDVKM. This CDR3 has 16 amino acids. Trimming removed 6 bases at V and 2 bases at J, with 17 bases between. The CDR3 region has the DNA TGTGCCAGCAGCCCGGGGGTGAATTGGGGCAATCAGCCCCAGCATTTT. It is translated as CASSPGVNWGNQPQHF.

This chain joins TRBV7-2 and TRBJ2-3; 7 nucleotides align to TRBD2. V shed 3 bases, J shed 2 bases, and the junction held 5 bases outside the gene matches. Germline V lookup: CDR1 SGHTA, CDR2 FQGNSA. The CDR3 is made up of 15 amino acids. The CDR3 here is CASSFLSGDTDTQYF. In DNA form, the CDR3 reads TGTGCCAGCAGCTTCCTCAGCGGGGACACAGATACGCAGTATTTT.

The J gene is TRBJ1-2, the V gene TRBV4-3, with D perhaps TRBD1 (5 bases). This CDR3 is 16 amino acids long. V gave up 0 bases and J gave up 6 bases, with 17 bases separating them. The germline gives CDR1 LGHNA, CDR2 YSLEER. The CDR3: CASSQESAGMNDGYTF. The DNA of the CDR3 is TGCGCCAGCAGCCAAGAGTCAGCAGGGATGAACGATGGCTACACCTTC.

The rearrangement links TRBV4-1 to TRBJ2-7, with 7 bases matching TRBD2. From germline, CDR1 is MGHRA and CDR2 YSYEKL. V shed 0 bases, J shed 3 bases, and the junction held 8 bases outside the gene matches. The CDR3 length is 16 residues. CDR3 residues: CASSQDRAGEDYEQYF. The CDR3 DNA reads TGCGCCAGCAGCCAAGATCGGGCGGGAGAAGACTACGAGCAGTACTTC.

V is TRBV11-3 and J is TRBJ1-1; 7 bases agree with TRBD1. Trimming took 5 bases from V and 1 from J; bases not matched to a gene: 4. In germline, CDR1 is SGHNT, CDR2 YENEEA. CDR3 length equals 14 residues. The CDR3 nucleotides are TGTGCCAGCAGCCGACAGGGACAGAACACTGAAGCTTTCTTT. It yields the protein CASSRQGQNTEAFF.

The rearrangement links TRBV4-2 to TRBJ2-1; 11 nucleotides match TRBD2. This CDR3 is 17 amino acids long. Germline V gives CDR1 LGHNA, CDR2 YNFKEQ. V dropped 1 base and J dropped 6; count of bases not matched to a gene: 8. The CDR3 DNA sequence: TGTGCCAGCAGCCAAGCCCATAGCGGGAGGGCAAGCAATGAGCAGTTCTTC. This codes for CASSQAHSGRASNEQFF.

The gene calls are TRBV5-1 and TRBJ2-3, with TRBD2 as a possible D gene (5 bases). This CDR3 contains 11 residues. Germline V gives CDR1 SGHRS, CDR2 YFSETQ. The CDR3 DNA sequence: TGCGATCAGCGGAACACAGATACGCAGTATTTT. Translating it yields CDQRNTDTQYF. The entire variable domain, with the rest obtained from reference TRBV5-1 and TRBJ2-3, is as follows: KAGVTQTPRYLIKTRGQQVTLSCSPISGHRSVSWYQQTPGQGLQFLFEYFSETQRNKGNFPGRFSGRQFSNSRSEMNVSTLELGDSALYLCDQRNTDTQYFGPGTRLTVL.

This rearrangement joins TRBV27 to TRBJ2-3; D may be TRBD1 (5 bases). The CDR3 runs to 15 residues. V was shortened by 2 bases and J by 0 bases, with 9 bases between the two germline ends. Germline lookup yields CDR1 MNHEY and CDR2 SMNVEV (reference sequence). CDR3 DNA: TGTGCCAGCAGTTTAAGGCAGGGTAGCACAGATACGCAGTATTTT. Its protein product is CASSLRQGSTDTQYF.

The chain combines TRBV6-5 with TRBJ2-7, with D perhaps TRBD1 (5 bases). V lost 6 bases to trimming and J lost 6 bases, with 18 bases between them. CDR1 and CDR2 (germline): MNHEY, SVGAGI. The CDR3 runs to 14 residues. CDR3 coding DNA: TGTGCCAGCAGGATAGGGGCCCGGCCCTCCGAGCAGTACTTC. Translation gives CASRIGARPSEQYF.

The V and J genes are TRBV13 and TRBJ2-2; 8 nucleotides match TRBD2. Germline V gene data show CDR1 as PRHDT and CDR2 as FYEKMQ (reference sequence). This CDR3 contains 16 residues. V lost 1 base and J lost 7; bases outside the gene matches: 8. CDR3 region: CASSLVREGRGGELFF. CDR3 sequence (DNA): TGTGCCAGCAGCTTAGTACGGGAGGGCCGAGGCGGGGAGCTGTTTTTT.

The V call is TRBV4-2, the J call TRBJ1-2; TRBD1 agrees at 7 bases. The CDR3 extends over 15 amino acids. Germline V lookup: CDR1 LGHNA, CDR2 YNFKEQ. The V gene end was trimmed by 8 bases and the J gene end by 4 bases; junction bases not matched to a gene: 13. CDR3: CASSSPNGQVYGYTF. The CDR3 DNA is TGTGCCAGCTCATCCCCCAACGGACAGGTCTATGGCTACACCTTC.

V and J are TRBV27 and TRBJ2-7; TRBD1 matches at 7 bases. The CDR3 consists of 13 residues. The junction had 5 bases not matched to a gene; V was cut back by 7 bases and J by 2 bases. Germline V gives CDR1 MNHEY, CDR2 SMNVEV (reference sequence). The CDR3 sequence: CASTQTGTYEQYF. CDR3 nucleotides: TGTGCCAGCACCCAGACAGGGACCTACGAGCAGTACTTC.

The chain links TRBV5-6 to TRBJ2-7; no clear D gene. Trimming stripped 3 bases from V and 1 base from J, with 20 bases between. Germline lookup yields CDR1 SGHDT and CDR2 YYEEEE. This CDR3 has 17 residues. This chain's CDR3 is CASSSLPQVRPSYEQYF. CDR3 nucleotides: TGTGCCAGCAGCTCCCTACCCCAGGTCCGGCCGTCCTACGAGCAGTACTTC. The complete variable domain, with remaining parts taken from reference TRBV5-6 and TRBJ2-7, reads DAGVTQSPTHLIKTRGQQVTLRCSPKSGHDTVSWYQQALGQGPQFIFQYYEEEERQRGNFPDRFSGHQFPNYSSELNVNALLLGDSALYLCASSSLPQVRPSYEQYFGPGTRLTVT.

The chain combines TRBV6-1 with TRBJ1-1; 11 bases line up with TRBD1. Trimming took 6 bases from V and 4 from J; bases not matched to a gene: 4. The CDR3 runs 14 residues. Germline CDR1 MNHNS, CDR2 SASEGT. Written as DNA, the CDR3 is TGTGCCAGCAGAATCGGGACAGGGGGCACTGAAGCTTTCTTT. Its translation is CASRIGTGGTEAFF.

V and J are TRBV5-4 and TRBJ2-5; a weak D match, TRBD1 (5 bases). Germline loops: CDR1 SGHNT, CDR2 YYREEE (reference sequence). Trimming shortened V by 5 bases and J by 1 base, and 15 bases separated the two germline ends. CDR3 size: 15 residues. The CDR3 loop reads CASSITGHRQETQYF. In DNA form, the CDR3 reads TGTGCCAGCAGTATCACCGGACACCGCCAAGAGACCCAGTACTTC.

The CDR3 here is CASSRDRANEQYF. The CDR3 nucleotides are TGTGCCAGCAGCCGGGACAGGGCCAACGAGCAGTACTTC. V usage is TRBV7-9 and J usage is TRBJ2-7, with 9 bases matching TRBD1. This CDR3 contains 13 residues. Germline-derived CDR1 and CDR2 are SEHNR and FQNEAQ (reference sequence). V was clipped by 5 bases and J by 5 bases; unmatched bases: 4.

The chain carries TRBV7-2 and TRBJ2-7; perhaps TRBD2 as D (6 bases). The CDR3 spans 11 residues. Germline V gene lookup returns CDR1 SGHTA and CDR2 FQGNSA. Trimming removed 5 bases from V and 5 bases from J, with 7 bases in between. CDR3 sequence reads: CASSAGHEQYF. The CDR3 nucleotides read TGTGCCAGCAGCGCGGGGCACGAGCAGTACTTC.

This clone was counted a few times. The chain carries TRBV29-1 and TRBJ2-3; 12 positions agree with TRBD2. This CDR3 has 15 amino acids. Trimming removed 5 bases from V and 4 bases from J; junction bases left unmatched: 7. CDR1 and CDR2 (germline): SQVTM, ANQGSEA. CDR3 coding DNA: TGCAGCGTTCGGGCTAGCGGGAGGGCCCCAGATACGCAGTATTTT. It is translated as CSVRASGRAPDTQYF.

This chain links TRBV18 with TRBJ2-7, with TRBD1 identical over 11 bases. Trimming took 0 bases from V and 2 from J; bases not matched to a gene: 6. In germline, CDR1 is KGHSH, CDR2 LQKENI. There are 17 residues in the CDR3. DNA for the CDR3: TGTGCCAGCTCACCACCGGGACAGGGGGTTTTAACCTACGAGCAGTACTTC. It translates to CASSPPGQGVLTYEQYF.